This is a list of T cell receptor beta chains from one sample in a study of OX40 agonist ivuxolimab in advanced cancers. Measured with immunoSEQ multiplex PCR; TCRdb has only the in-frame clones, and not every one. The sample consists of about 79,000 clones, roughly 84% of them appearing once. This material consisted of CD4+ or CD8+ T cells sorted from blood, taken in a trial of the OX40 agonist ivuxolimab. The source is an adult with an advanced solid tumor such as melanoma, head and neck, liver or kidney cancer. Both conserved end residues are part of each CDR3. Fields, in order: D gene, V gene, J gene, clone size, CDR3 DNA, CDR3 protein. A D gene is named only where the DNA matches it firmly. Not all rows give a size; the values are once, few, many and, for expanded clones, a class.

d_call: NA
v_call: TRBV2
j_call: TRBJ1-6
clone_size: NA
cdr3_nt: TGTGCCAGCGGGACCACAGGCAATTCACCCCTCCACTTT
cdr3_aa: CASGTTGNSPLHF

d_call: TRBD2
v_call: TRBV7-2
j_call: TRBJ2-1
clone_size: NA
cdr3_nt: TGTGCCAGCAGCCAGGGACTAGCGGGAGTTGAGCAGTTCTTC
cdr3_aa: CASSQGLAGVEQFF

d_call: TRBD1
v_call: TRBV7-9
j_call: TRBJ2-7
clone_size: NA
cdr3_nt: TGTGCCAGCAGCCTCACGGGACAGGGGAACTACGAGCAGTACTTC
cdr3_aa: CASSLTGQGNYEQYF

d_call: TRBD2
v_call: TRBV7-9
j_call: TRBJ2-3
clone_size: NA
cdr3_nt: TGTGCCAGCAGCTTCGAAGGGACTAGCGGACGCACAGATACGCAGTATTTT
cdr3_aa: CASSFEGTSGRTDTQYF

d_call: TRBD1
v_call: TRBV28
j_call: TRBJ2-7
clone_size: NA
cdr3_nt: TGTGCCAGCAAGGGGGGACAGGGCCGCGAGCAGTACTTC
cdr3_aa: CASKGGQGREQYF

d_call: NA
v_call: TRBV6-1
j_call: TRBJ2-7
clone_size: NA
cdr3_nt: TGTGCCAGCAGTGAAGCCCGTGGACTGGCGGCACCACAGTACTTC
cdr3_aa: CASSEARGLAAPQYF

d_call: NA
v_call: TRBV27
j_call: TRBJ2-5
clone_size: NA
cdr3_nt: TGTGCCAGCAGTTTAGGTAGCCAAGAGACCCAGTACTTC
cdr3_aa: CASSLGSQETQYF

d_call: TRBD2
v_call: TRBV27
j_call: TRBJ2-1
clone_size: NA
cdr3_nt: TGTGCCAGCATGGTGCTAGCGGGAGGCTCTGAGCAGTTCTTC
cdr3_aa: CASMVLAGGSEQFF

d_call: NA
v_call: TRBV7-9
j_call: TRBJ2-2
clone_size: NA
cdr3_nt: TGTGCCAGCAGCCCCCCAGGGGAGCTGTTTTTT
cdr3_aa: CASSPPGELFF

d_call: TRBD1
v_call: TRBV30
j_call: TRBJ1-2
clone_size: once
cdr3_nt: TGTGCCTGGGGGATCCCCGGGACAGGGGTTGGCTACACCTTC
cdr3_aa: CAWGIPGTGVGYTF

d_call: NA
v_call: TRBV11-3
j_call: TRBJ1-1
clone_size: NA
cdr3_nt: TGTGCCAGCAGCCCCGGGACAGAAGCTTTCTTT
cdr3_aa: CASSPGTEAFF

d_call: NA
v_call: TRBV29-1
j_call: TRBJ2-7
clone_size: NA
cdr3_nt: TGCAGCGTTGAGGCGGGAAGGCACGAGCAGTACTTC
cdr3_aa: CSVEAGRHEQYF

d_call: TRBD1
v_call: TRBV7-9
j_call: TRBJ1-4
clone_size: NA
cdr3_nt: TGTGCCAGCAGAACAGGGGACCGCGAAAAACTGTTTTTT
cdr3_aa: CASRTGDREKLFF

d_call: NA
v_call: TRBV9
j_call: TRBJ1-3
clone_size: NA
cdr3_nt: TGTGCCAGCACTAGCGGGGCTGCTGGAAGCACCATATATTTT
cdr3_aa: CASTSGAAGSTIYF

d_call: NA
v_call: TRBV14
j_call: TRBJ2-1
clone_size: NA
cdr3_nt: TGTGCCAGCAGCCAAAAGATTGAGCAGTTCTTC
cdr3_aa: CASSQKIEQFF

d_call: NA
v_call: TRBV5-1
j_call: TRBJ2-7
clone_size: NA
cdr3_nt: TGCGCCAGCAGCTTGGTGGGGGACGAGCAGTACTTC
cdr3_aa: CASSLVGDEQYF

d_call: NA
v_call: TRBV4-3
j_call: TRBJ2-1
clone_size: NA
cdr3_nt: TGCGCCAGCAGCCAAGACTGGCGGGACAATGAGCAGTTCTTC
cdr3_aa: CASSQDWRDNEQFF

d_call: NA
v_call: TRBV30
j_call: TRBJ1-2
clone_size: few
cdr3_nt: TGTGCCTGGAGTGGGAGCTATAATAACTATGGCTACACCTTC
cdr3_aa: CAWSGSYNNYGYTF

d_call: NA
v_call: TRBV27
j_call: TRBJ2-1
clone_size: NA
cdr3_nt: TGTGCCAGCAGTTGGGGGACGGGGCGGGGTGTCGATGAGCAGTTCTTC
cdr3_aa: CASSWGTGRGVDEQFF

d_call: TRBD2
v_call: TRBV4-1
j_call: TRBJ2-1
clone_size: few
cdr3_nt: TGCGCCAGCAGCCAGGGGACTAGCGGGAGCTTGCTTAGTGAGCAGTTCTTC
cdr3_aa: CASSQGTSGSLLSEQFF

d_call: NA
v_call: TRBV5-6
j_call: TRBJ2-7
clone_size: once
cdr3_nt: TGTGCCAGCAGCTTGGTGCTGCACGAGCAGTACTTC
cdr3_aa: CASSLVLHEQYF

d_call: NA
v_call: TRBV5-1
j_call: TRBJ1-2
clone_size: NA
cdr3_nt: TGCGCCAGCAGCTTGGCCGGGAGGGGTGGCTACACCTTC
cdr3_aa: CASSLAGRGGYTF

d_call: NA
v_call: TRBV5-1
j_call: TRBJ2-7
clone_size: NA
cdr3_nt: TGCGCCAGCAGCTCTCCTAGCGCGTACGAGCAGTACTTC
cdr3_aa: CASSSPSAYEQYF

d_call: TRBD1
v_call: TRBV15
j_call: TRBJ2-1
clone_size: NA
cdr3_nt: TGTGCCACCAGCAGAGATCGGGGGACAGGTTACAATGAGCAGTTCTTC
cdr3_aa: CATSRDRGTGYNEQFF

d_call: TRBD2
v_call: TRBV10-2
j_call: TRBJ2-1
clone_size: NA
cdr3_nt: TGCGCCAGCAGTGGTTTCGGGGGGACTAGCGGGAAGACCTACAATGAGCAGTTCTTC
cdr3_aa: CASSGFGGTSGKTYNEQFF

d_call: TRBD2
v_call: TRBV7-6
j_call: TRBJ2-3
clone_size: NA
cdr3_nt: TGTGCCAGCCAACTAGCGGGAGGGCGCGGGGCAGGTGATACGCAGTATTTT
cdr3_aa: CASQLAGGRGAGDTQYF

d_call: NA
v_call: TRBV5-1
j_call: TRBJ1-2
clone_size: NA
cdr3_nt: TGCGCCAGCGGGGACGCCTATGGCTACACCTTC
cdr3_aa: CASGDAYGYTF

d_call: NA
v_call: TRBV30
j_call: TRBJ1-2
clone_size: NA
cdr3_nt: TGTGCCTGGAGGGCAGGGAGCTACACCTTC
cdr3_aa: CAWRAGSYTF

d_call: NA
v_call: TRBV9
j_call: TRBJ2-2
clone_size: NA
cdr3_nt: TGTGCCAGCAGCGTAGGGCCAGGGGCGAACACCGGGGAGCTGTTTTTT
cdr3_aa: CASSVGPGANTGELFF

d_call: TRBD2
v_call: TRBV30
j_call: TRBJ2-1
clone_size: once
cdr3_nt: TGTGCCTGGAGTTTCGCTGTGGATTGGGCGGGAGCTTACAATGAGCAGTTCTTC
cdr3_aa: CAWSFAVDWAGAYNEQFF

d_call: NA
v_call: TRBV7-2
j_call: TRBJ2-2
clone_size: once
cdr3_nt: TGTGCCAGCAGCTTAGATATTTTAAGGCTAAACACCGGGGAGCTGTTTTTT
cdr3_aa: CASSLDILRLNTGELFF

d_call: NA
v_call: TRBV7-2
j_call: TRBJ2-2
clone_size: NA
cdr3_nt: TGTGCCAGCAGCCCGACCCGGGACACCTTGAACACCGGGGAGCTGTTTTTT
cdr3_aa: CASSPTRDTLNTGELFF

d_call: TRBD1
v_call: TRBV27
j_call: TRBJ2-7
clone_size: NA
cdr3_nt: TGTGCCAGCAGCACCGCCCGGGACAGGAGCTCCTACGAGCAGTACTTC
cdr3_aa: CASSTARDRSSYEQYF